This entry features one T cell receptor beta chain sequence. Per the original data handling: It was from reference gene primer amplification that nucleated cell counts were estimated. TCRdb's table, derived via immunoSEQ multiplex PCR, lists solely in-frame clones and lacks some. That table is the source of V, J and clone size, and D and trimming were worked out from the DNA. The sample yields about 200,000 clones, around 92% seen once. This sample stems from a study of blood T cell repertoires in COVID-19. The CDR3 is made up of 15 amino acids. V lost 4 bases and J lost 1; bases outside the gene matches: 2. CDR1 and CDR2 from the germline V gene are MGHRA and YSYEKL. Across about two dozen US areas, participants ranged in age from about 18 to 90 years. Cohorts were assigned according to the clinical history that participants reported.

The chain carries TRBV4-1 and TRBJ2-2, with 8 bases lining up with TRBD1. The receptor was isolated from a woman younger than 30 who had recovered from COVID-19. Sequencing was done on a sample of PBMCs or T cells enriched from blood (not recorded which). The chain's CDR3 is CASSRGQGNTGELFF. CDR3 DNA sequence: TGCGCCAGCAGCCGCGGACAGGGGAACACCGGGGAGCTGTTTTTT.